Sequencing of this T cell receptor beta chain was carried out in a study of spatial heterogeneity in lung cancer. Study-level information: The approximately 69 donors had untreated early-stage non-small cell lung cancer. Consistently, beta-chain sequences turned up in larger numbers than alpha-chain sequences did. Two to three years after resection was the median timing of the follow-up PBMC samples, which were sequenced when available.

Stated time point: blood at routine non-recurrence follow-up after resection. The authors sequenced whole RNA from tumor, nontumor lung or frozen PBMC without sorting. MiXCR was run by TCRdb on the 5' RACE reads, yielding one entry per CDR3 protein. The data contain around 110,000 distinct CDR3 sequences, 12% of them seen just once; the ten biggest clones take up approximately 17%. Notes on the study in general: Tumor TCRs that were ubiquitous and expanded showed up in blood more at resection than follow-up.

A note on this clonotype: Its antigen is undetermined.

This CDR3 comprises 14 residues. V lost 2 bases and J 7 bases, leaving 14 bases between the germline ends. Germline values: CDR1 GTSNPN, CDR2 SVGIG (reference sequence). The rearrangement links TRBV30 to TRBJ1-4; D ambiguous. Specimen: PBMCs, collected at follow-up. The origin of this receptor is a male donor with early-stage non-small cell lung cancer. In nucleotides, the CDR3 is TGTGCCTGGAGTCCGATGGGGTTTGCTGAAAAACTGTTTTTT. This encodes CAWSPMGFAEKLFF. The complete variable domain, with remaining parts taken from reference TRBV30 and TRBJ1-4, reads SQTIHQWPATLVQPVGSPLSLECTVEGTSNPNLYWYRQAAGRGLQLLFYSVGIGQISSEVPQNLSASRPQDRQFILSSKKLLLSDSGFYLCAWSPMGFAEKLFFGSGTQLSVL.